This TCR beta chain emerged from a study of T cell changes during pregnancy in multiple sclerosis. Using immunoSEQ multiplex PCR, the repertoire was profiled, and TCRdb retains in-frame clones only, with some absent. The data show tens of thousands of clones, with about nine tenths seen just once and around a tenth held by the top ten. A single count supports this clone. The germline gives CDR1 SQVTM, CDR2 ANQGSEA. This CDR3 is 12 amino acids long. V was shortened by 3 bases and J by 5 bases, with 8 bases between the two germline ends. The sample in question was CD8+ T cells from peripheral blood mononuclear cells, obtained before pregnancy. The receptor was isolated from a female donor with multiple sclerosis, enrolled in a pregnancy study. The chain combines TRBV29-1 with TRBJ2-1; a weak D match, TRBD2 (6 bases). CDR3 loop: CSVEWRDNEQFF. In DNA, the CDR3 is TGCAGCGTTGAGTGGAGGGACAATGAGCAGTTCTTC.